Given below is one TCR gamma chain in context. This clone was detected a few times. No antigen is known for it. TCRdb lists the protein of a much larger clone for this DNA, which differs at residue 9, so this is likely a read error; the protein given here is translated from the DNA itself. This record belongs to a study of γδ T cells in repeated Plasmodium falciparum infection (dated by TCRdb to about 2021). Some background on the complete study: Malian children exposed to intense seasonal malaria transmission were enrolled in the natural-infection arm and compared with Australian children matched for age and gender. Malian gammadelta TCR repertoires were analysed cross-sectionally in periods with no transmission and longitudinally across episodes of acute febrile malaria. Samples from controlled-infection subjects were taken at baseline, just before selected infections, and 21 days after each infection. In the study, the shaping of the human gammadelta T cell repertoire by repeated Plasmodium falciparum infection was examined using natural infection in Mali and controlled human malaria infection. Five or six malaria-naive U.S. adults underwent four controlled human malaria infections by bites from P. falciparum NF54-infected Anopheles stephensi mosquitoes over about 600 days. What the work shows at the level of the full study, not this receptor alone: The Malian cohort was drawn from a small rural village made up mostly of one ethnic group, which limits generalizability. Because the controlled-infection cohort was small, analysis of inter-individual variability in gammadelta T cell responses was limited.

Library prep was done by multiplex PCR. The run used an Illumina MiSeq. Every sorted gammadelta T cell sample had both its TCR gamma (TRG) and TCR delta (TRD) chains sequenced. As for the authors' bioinformatics: The repertoire analyses used clonotype tree plots, the accumulated frequency of the top 20 clonotypes, and diversity index (DI) and D75 metrics. TCRdb reprocessed the public reads with the caller CATT; rows with the same DNA were merged afterwards. TCRdb's processing, not the authors', yielded these V and J calls. Present in this sample are 25,000 to 35,000 gamma-chain clones, around 1.4% of which were seen just once. The ten largest clones take up approximately 19% of the sample. This clonotype was obtained from a pool of human donors (malaria-infected and uninfected, not separated). Input material: gamma-delta T cells from blood.

The CDR3 here reads CATWDKSSGWIKTF. At the DNA level, the sequence is TGTGCCACCTGGGATAAGAGTAGTGGTTGGATCAAGACGTTT. Recombination connected TRGV8 to TRGJP2. The J gene is not listed in TCRdb, so it was assigned here from a DNA match to germline. The germline V gene gives CDR1 as VENAVY and CDR2 as YDSYNSRV. The CDR3 has 14 amino acids, counting the end cysteine and phenylalanine. Only CDR3 DNA remains: 42 bases, in frame from the first base.